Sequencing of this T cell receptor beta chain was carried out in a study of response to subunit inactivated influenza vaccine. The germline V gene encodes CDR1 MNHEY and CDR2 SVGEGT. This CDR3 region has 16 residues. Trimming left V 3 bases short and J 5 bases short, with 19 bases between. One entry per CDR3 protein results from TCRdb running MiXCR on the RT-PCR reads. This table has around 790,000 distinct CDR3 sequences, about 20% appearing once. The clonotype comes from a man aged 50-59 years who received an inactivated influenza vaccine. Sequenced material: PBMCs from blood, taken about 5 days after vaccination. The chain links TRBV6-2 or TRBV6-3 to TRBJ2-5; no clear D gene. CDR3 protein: CASSYAHLVPRETQYF. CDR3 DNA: TGTGCCAGCAGTTATGCCCACCTTGTCCCGAGGGAGACCCAGTACTTC.